This record covers a single T cell receptor (beta chain). This clone was seen a few times. No base quality information exists; no much larger clone differs at one position. These data are taken from a study of graft-versus-host responses after intestinal transplantation (dated by TCRdb to about 2021). Broadly, across the study: The transplants that recipients received were multivisceral, liver-intestinal, or isolated intestinal. Donor T cell macrochimerism was defined as a peak of at least 4% donor T cells among recipient peripheral blood mononuclear cells. Bulk TCR-beta CDR3 sequencing was used to track graft-versus-host and host-versus-graft alloreactive T cell clones in the graft, circulation and bone marrow after intestinal transplantation. The cohort enrolled about two dozen intestinal transplant recipients including one retransplant, and a few patients lacking pretransplant specimens were excluded. Anti-thymocyte globulin induction was given to all recipients, followed by maintenance tacrolimus and steroids for two to four years. Instead of going to the commercial service, samples from a few later patients were sequenced in-house on an Illumina MiSeq and processed with MiXCR. To identify alloreactive clones, pre-transplant mixed lymphocyte reaction products were sequenced and then compared with unstimulated pre-transplant donor and recipient T cells. Results the study describes overall, beyond this receptor: Peak levels of circulating GvH clones were associated with declines in HvG clones early after transplant. In the allografts of patients with donor T cell macrochimerism, GvH to HvG T cell clonal ratios were high. The relatively low number and heterogeneity of intestinal transplant patients limited the conclusions. GvH clones were found in recipient bone marrow, and some of the GvH clones appeared earlier in ileal mucosa or blood, which is consistent with an intestinal mucosal origin.

At the junction V is shortened by 4 bases and J by 8 bases, with 14 bases in between. From the cysteine through the phenylalanine, the CDR3 covers 14 amino acids. Just CDR3 DNA is preserved here, 42 bases in frame from base 1. CDR1 and CDR2, per the germline V gene, are SNHLY and FYNNEI. Library method: the immunoSEQ multiplex PCR assay. For most patients, genomic DNA was isolated with the Qiagen DNeasy Blood and Tissue Kit and shipped frozen to Adaptive Biotechnologies for TCR sequencing. For most patients, genomic DNA was subjected to high-throughput TCR-beta CDR3 sequencing by Adaptive Biotechnologies. As for how the authors treated the data: Adaptive's ImmunoSEQ software was the source of the TCR sequencing data for fewer than 20 patients, while a few other patients were processed with MiXCR and VDJtools. CD4 versus CD8 sorting errors were corrected by removing sequences found in both subsets at a frequency ratio below 5:1. CDR3 nucleotide sequences shared between donor and recipient were removed because the origin of such sequences could not be assigned. To be classed as alloreactive, a clone needed at least 2-fold expansion over unstimulated cells and a minimum CFSE-low frequency of 0.002% (template counts) or 0.001% (read counts). Clones detected in sequenced pre-transplant spleen, lymph node, or MLR CFSE-low populations of the donor or recipient were defined as mappable. The cumulative frequency of alloreactive clones was calculated as a percentage of all sequences, weighted by copy number. The immuneACCESS repertoire file appears here via TCRdb, limited to in-frame rearrangements. These files lack a portion of the clones; in checked studies, under half of the deficit traces to unresolved V genes, and the cause of the others is not known. The DNA was the basis for D and trimming; V, J and clone size are from that table. The sample data list roughly 15,000 clones, and around a third of these were observed just once. The top ten constitute around 6% of the sample.

The label giving this sample's time point can be read as: cells obtained before transplantation from donor or recipient. In the mixed lymphocyte reactions, approximately 200,000 CFSE-labeled pre-transplant responders were plated with approximately 200,000 irradiated violet-dye-labeled stimulators and cultured for 6 days. After the mixed lymphocyte reaction, proliferating CD3+CD4+CFSE-low and CD3+CD8+CFSE-low responder cells were FACS-sorted on a BD Influx sorter. The sequenced sample was alloreactive CD4+ T cells from a mixed lymphocyte reaction culture, obtained before intestinal transplant. The cell subset or site label here, explained by the study, means: CFSE-low proliferating T cells sorted from approximately 6-day pre-transplant mixed lymphocyte reaction (GvH or HvG direction). The sequence links TRBV2 to TRBJ1-4, and perhaps TRBD1 as D gene, on 6 matching bases. This TCR was sampled from a human patient who received an intestinal transplant. The CDR3 in this case is CASSGWGLGEKLFF. The sequence in DNA is TGTGCCAGCAGTGGATGGGGGCTTGGCGAAAAACTGTTTTTT.